This T cell receptor (beta chain) was captured by sequencing in a study of T cells after posttransplantation cyclophosphamide. General study results and limits: Tissue-infiltrating T cells from skin or gut overlapped little with blood T cells. After PTCy, TRB diversity resembled that of CNI/methotrexate controls.

Clones were read by immunoSEQ multiplex PCR, and TCRdb kept only the in-frame ones, dropping some. The sample yields around 30,000 clones, roughly 90% seen once. Remarks on this clone: Its antigen is as yet unknown.

V gave up 4 bases and J gave up 4 bases; unmatched junction bases: 11. Germline CDR1 and CDR2: GTSNPN and SVGIG (reference sequence). This CDR3 has 15 amino acids. The related graft donor's blood sample was taken on the day of bone marrow donation. The gene calls are TRBV30 and TRBJ2-5, with 8 bases matching TRBD1. The clonotype originates from a man in his fifties or sixties. The sample was PBMCs. CDR3 coding DNA: TGTGCCTGGACCTCGCGGACAGGGTTTTTAGAGACCCAGTACTTC. As protein: CAWTSRTGFLETQYF.